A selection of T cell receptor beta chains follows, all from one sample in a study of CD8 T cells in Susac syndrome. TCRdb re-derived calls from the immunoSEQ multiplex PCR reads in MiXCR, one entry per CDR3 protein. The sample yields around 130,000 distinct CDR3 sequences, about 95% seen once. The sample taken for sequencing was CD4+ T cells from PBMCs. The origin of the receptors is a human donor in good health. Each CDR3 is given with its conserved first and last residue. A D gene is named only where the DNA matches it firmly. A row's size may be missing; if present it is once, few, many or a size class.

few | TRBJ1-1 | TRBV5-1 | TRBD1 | TGCGCCAGCAGCTTGGGGACAGGGGAGGTTGAAGCTTTCTTT | CASSLGTGEVEAFF
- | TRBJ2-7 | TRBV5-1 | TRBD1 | TGCGCCAGCACCCCCTCCGGGACAGGGGGCGAGCAGTACTTC | CASTPSGTGGEQYF
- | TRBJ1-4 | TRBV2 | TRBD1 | TGTGCCAGCAGTCCAGGGGGGACGGCGATCGGGAAACTGTTTTTT | CASSPGGTAIGKLFF
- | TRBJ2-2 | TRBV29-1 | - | TGCAGCGTTGGAATTAGCGGAGCCGGGGAGCTGTTTTTT | CSVGISGAGELFF
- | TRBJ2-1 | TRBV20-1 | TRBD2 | TGCAGTGCTAGACGGGAGGACTCCTACAATGAGCAGTTCTTC | CSARREDSYNEQFF
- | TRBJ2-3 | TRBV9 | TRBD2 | TGTGCCAGCAGCCAAGGCATCCGGGGGGGGGATACGCAGTATTTT | CASSQGIRGGDTQYF
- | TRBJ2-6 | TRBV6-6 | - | TGTGCCAGCAGCTACGGACCTGGGGCCAACGTCCTGACTTTC | CASSYGPGANVLTF
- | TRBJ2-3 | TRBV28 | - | TGTGCCAGCAGTTTAAGTTTCGGAGGGGCCCACCTCACAGATACGCAGTATTTT | CASSLSFGGAHLTDTQYF
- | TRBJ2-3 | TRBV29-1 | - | TGCAGCGTTGAGGGGGGCGGCACAGATACGCAGTATTTT | CSVEGGGTDTQYF
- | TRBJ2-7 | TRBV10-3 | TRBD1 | TGTGCCATCAGGGAGGGACAGGGGCGCCACGAGCAGTACTTC | CAIREGQGRHEQYF
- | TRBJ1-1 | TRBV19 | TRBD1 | TGTGCCAGTAGTGCCGAGACAGGGGCGTTTGGCACTGAAGCTTTCTTT | CASSAETGAFGTEAFF
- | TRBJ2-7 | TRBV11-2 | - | TGTGCCAGCAGCCTATCTACATACGAGCAGTACTTC | CASSLSTYEQYF
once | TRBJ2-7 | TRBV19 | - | TGTGCCAGTAGTATAGACAGGGAAGGTCGCTACGAGCAGTACTTC | CASSIDREGRYEQYF
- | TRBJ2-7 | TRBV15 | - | TGTGCCACCAGCAGAGGAAGGGGCGGAACCGGCTTCGACGAGCAGTACTTC | CATSRGRGGTGFDEQYF
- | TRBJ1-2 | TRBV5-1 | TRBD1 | TGCGCCAGCAGCTTCTCGGCGGGACAGGATGGCTACACCTTC | CASSFSAGQDGYTF
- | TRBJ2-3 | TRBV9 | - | TGTGCCAGCAGCGTAGTAGGGAGAACAGATACGCAGTATTTT | CASSVVGRTDTQYF
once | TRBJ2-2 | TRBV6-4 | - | TGTGCCAGCTCATCAGAGCAAGCTGGAAATACCGGGGAGCTGTTTTTT | CASSSEQAGNTGELFF
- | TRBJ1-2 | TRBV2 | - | TGTGCCAGCAGTGGAAGAGGGGACGGGTATGGCTACACCTTC | CASSGRGDGYGYTF
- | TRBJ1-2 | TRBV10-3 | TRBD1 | TGTGCCATCACCCCCGACAGGGAAATGGGCTACACCTTC | CAITPDREMGYTF
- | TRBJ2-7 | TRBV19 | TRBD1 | TGTGCCAGTAGAGCCCCGGGACAGGGAGCCTACGAGCAGTACTTC | CASRAPGQGAYEQYF
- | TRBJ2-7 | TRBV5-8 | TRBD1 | TGTGCCAGCAGCTTCCCCCGGGACAGGGTCTACGAGCAGTACTTC | CASSFPRDRVYEQYF
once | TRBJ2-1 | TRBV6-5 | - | TGTGCCAGCAAGAACTCCTACAATGAGCAGTTCTTC | CASKNSYNEQFF
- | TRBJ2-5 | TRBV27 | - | TGTGCCAGTCTCCCTGGGTATGGGGAAACGAGGGCCCAGTACTTC | CASLPGYGETRAQYF
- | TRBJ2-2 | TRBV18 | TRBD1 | TGTGCCAGCTCACCGACCGGGACAGGGGCCGGGGAGCTGTTTTTT | CASSPTGTGAGELFF
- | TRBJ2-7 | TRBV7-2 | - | TGTGCCAGCAGCTTAGTTGACAGCTACGAGCAGTACTTC | CASSLVDSYEQYF